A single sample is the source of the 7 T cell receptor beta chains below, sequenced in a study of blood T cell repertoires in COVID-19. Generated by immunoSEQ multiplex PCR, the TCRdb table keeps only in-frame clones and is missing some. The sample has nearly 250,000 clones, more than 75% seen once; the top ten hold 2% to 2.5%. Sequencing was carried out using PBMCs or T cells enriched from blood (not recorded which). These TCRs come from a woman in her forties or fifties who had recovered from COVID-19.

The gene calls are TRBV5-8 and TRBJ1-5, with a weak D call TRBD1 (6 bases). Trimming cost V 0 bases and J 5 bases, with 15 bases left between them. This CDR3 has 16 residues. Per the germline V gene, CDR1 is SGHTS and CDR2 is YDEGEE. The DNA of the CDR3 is TGTGCCAGCAGCTTGGCACGGGGCAGGGGATATCAGCCCCAGCATTTT. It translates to CASSLARGRGYQPQHF.

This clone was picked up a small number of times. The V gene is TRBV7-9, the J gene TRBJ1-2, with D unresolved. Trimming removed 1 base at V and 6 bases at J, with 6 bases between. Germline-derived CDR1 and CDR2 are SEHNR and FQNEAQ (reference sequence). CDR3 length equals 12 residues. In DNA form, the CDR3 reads TGTGCCAGCAGCTTAGGAGGGAATGGCTACACCTTC. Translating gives CASSLGGNGYTF.

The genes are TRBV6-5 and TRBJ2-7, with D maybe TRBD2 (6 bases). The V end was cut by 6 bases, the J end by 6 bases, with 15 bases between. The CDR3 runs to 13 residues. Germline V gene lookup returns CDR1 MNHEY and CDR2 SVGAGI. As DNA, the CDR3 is TGTGCCAGCAGGCACGGACTATCTGGCGAGCAGTACTTC. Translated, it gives CASRHGLSGEQYF.

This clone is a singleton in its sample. The CDR3 here is CASSLYRDTFDEQYF. The DNA of the CDR3 is TGCGCCAGCAGCTTGTATCGGGACACCTTTGACGAGCAGTACTTC. The V call is TRBV5-1, the J call TRBJ2-7, with TRBD1 as a possible D gene (6 bases). There are 15 residues in the CDR3. V was pared by 1 base and J by 5 bases, with 16 bases between. The germline V gene encodes CDR1 SGHRS and CDR2 YFSETQ.

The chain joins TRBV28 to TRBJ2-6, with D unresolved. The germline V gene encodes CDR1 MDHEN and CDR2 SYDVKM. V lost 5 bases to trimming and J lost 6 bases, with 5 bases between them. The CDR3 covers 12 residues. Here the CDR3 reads CASSLLANVLTF. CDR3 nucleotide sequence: TGTGCCAGCAGTCTCCTGGCCAACGTCCTGACTTTC.

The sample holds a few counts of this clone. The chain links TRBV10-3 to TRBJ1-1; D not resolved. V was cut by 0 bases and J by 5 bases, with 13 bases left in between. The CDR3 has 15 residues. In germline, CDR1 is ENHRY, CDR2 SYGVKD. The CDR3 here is CAISESTQRVTEAFF. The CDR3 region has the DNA TGTGCCATCAGTGAGTCGACTCAGAGGGTTACTGAAGCTTTCTTT.

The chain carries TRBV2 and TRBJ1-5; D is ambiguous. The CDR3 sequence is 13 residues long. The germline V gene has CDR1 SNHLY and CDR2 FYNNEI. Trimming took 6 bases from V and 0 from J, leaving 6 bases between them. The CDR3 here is CASRSYSNQPQHF. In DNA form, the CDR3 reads TGTGCCAGCAGGAGTTATAGCAATCAGCCCCAGCATTTT.